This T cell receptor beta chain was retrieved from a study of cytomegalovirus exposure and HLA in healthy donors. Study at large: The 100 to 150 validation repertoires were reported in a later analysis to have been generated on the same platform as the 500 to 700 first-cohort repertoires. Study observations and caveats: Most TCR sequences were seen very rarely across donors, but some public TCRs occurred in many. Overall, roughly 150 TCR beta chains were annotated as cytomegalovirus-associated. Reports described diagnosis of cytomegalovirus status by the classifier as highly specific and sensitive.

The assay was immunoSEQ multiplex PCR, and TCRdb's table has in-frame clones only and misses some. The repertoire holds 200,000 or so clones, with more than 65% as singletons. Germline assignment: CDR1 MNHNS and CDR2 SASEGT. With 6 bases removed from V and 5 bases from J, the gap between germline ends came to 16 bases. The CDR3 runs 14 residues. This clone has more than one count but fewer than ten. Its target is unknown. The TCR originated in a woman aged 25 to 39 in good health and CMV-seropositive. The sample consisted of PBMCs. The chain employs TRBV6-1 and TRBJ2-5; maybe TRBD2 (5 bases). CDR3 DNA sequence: TGTGCCAGCAGGGATGCGACTAAACGGGAGACCCAGTACTTC. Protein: CASRDATKRETQYF.